Following are 13 T cell receptor beta chains from one sample sequenced in a study of blood T cell repertoires in COVID-19. Sequencing used immunoSEQ multiplex PCR; TCRdb keeps in-frame clones, though not all of them. The profile shows over 450,000 clones, roughly 87% of them singletons. The sample consisted of peripheral blood. The receptors stem from a man aged 18 to 29 with COVID-19, enrolled during active disease.

This clone has a single count. V is TRBV10-1 and J is TRBJ2-3; 12 nucleotides agree with TRBD2. Germline trimming cut 6 bases from V and 6 bases from J; bases unmatched to any gene: 7. Germline-derived CDR1 and CDR2 are WNHNN and SYGVQD (reference sequence). This CDR3 contains 15 residues. CDR3 residues: CASSRTSGTKDTQYF. As DNA, the CDR3 is TGCGCCAGCAGCAGGACTAGCGGGACGAAGGATACGCAGTATTTT.

V usage is TRBV11-3 and J usage is TRBJ2-7; 7 bases match TRBD2. CDR1 SGHNT and CDR2 YENEEA come from the germline V gene. V gave up 5 bases and J gave up 7 bases; unmatched junction bases: 5. The CDR3 is 12 amino acids. The CDR3 here is CASSQGGEEQYF. The CDR3 nucleotides read TGTGCCAGCAGCCAGGGAGGGGAAGAGCAGTACTTC.

This chain's CDR3 is CASRAEGLFNSPLHF. The CDR3 nucleotides read TGTGCCAGCAGGGCCGAGGGTCTGTTCAATTCACCCCTCCACTTT. This chain uses TRBV25-1 with TRBJ1-6; D unresolved. V lost 6 bases, J lost 7 bases, and 16 bases lay in between. The CDR3 loop spans 15 amino acids. Germline V CDR1 and CDR2: MGHDK, SYGVNS.

This clone was observed a single time. CDR3 nucleotides: TGTGCCAGCAGCGGTCAGGGTTCAATAGGGTATGGCTACACCTTC. It yields the protein CASSGQGSIGYGYTF. The chain is built from TRBV5-5 and TRBJ1-2, with a tentative D call TRBD1 (5 bases). The V gene's germline CDR1 is SGHKS and CDR2 YYEKEE (reference sequence). The ends were cut back, 4 bases at V and 5 bases at J, with 18 bases in the middle. The CDR3 covers 15 residues.

This chain links TRBV6-5 with TRBJ1-6, with 9 bases lining up with TRBD1. After removal of 6 bases from V and 10 bases from J, the junction contained 7 bases not matched to a gene. CDR1 is MNHEY, CDR2 SVGAGI, per germline. The CDR3 is made up of 14 amino acids. CDR3 sequence (DNA): TGTGCCAGCAGCTTGGACAGGGGAGACTCACCCCTCCACTTT. Translated, it gives CASSLDRGDSPLHF.

Regarding this clone: Other DNA sequences in the sample encode the same CDR3. The CDR3 protein is CASSLGREQFF. CDR3 bases: TGTGCCAGCAGTTTAGGGCGGGAGCAGTTCTTC. The V call is TRBV12-3 or TRBV12-4, the J call TRBJ2-1; no clear D. With 1 base removed from V and 10 bases from J, the gap between germline ends came to 5 bases. The CDR3 spans 11 residues.

The chain joins TRBV5-4 to TRBJ2-1; 8 nucleotides match TRBD2. The CDR3 length is 15 residues. The germline gives CDR1 SGHNT, CDR2 YYREEE (reference sequence). With V trimmed by 0 bases and J by 6 bases, 5 bases remained unmatched. This chain's CDR3 is CASSLGLAGPNEQFF. The CDR3 coding sequence is TGTGCCAGCAGCTTGGGGCTAGCGGGTCCCAATGAGCAGTTCTTC.

The genes are TRBV6-5 and TRBJ1-1, with 8 bases fitting TRBD1. The CDR3 is 14 amino acids. Germline CDR1 and CDR2: MNHEY and SVGAGI. J lost 7 bases, V lost 7 bases, and 11 bases had no gene match. The CDR3 is CASMMSRGRIEAFF. CDR3 DNA sequence: TGTGCCAGCATGATGAGCAGGGGGCGGATTGAAGCTTTCTTT.

The rearrangement uses TRBV10-3 and TRBJ2-5, with D possibly matching TRBD2 (7 bases). Deletions cut 0 bases from V and 5 bases from J, with 10 bases between. The germline CDR1 and CDR2 sequences are ENHRY and SYGVKD. The CDR3 consists of 14 residues. Here the CDR3 DNA reads TGTGCCATCAGTGAGTCAGGGGGGGCGGAGACCCAGTACTTC. It codes for CAISESGGAETQYF.

The V call is TRBV4-1, the J call TRBJ1-3, with 8 nucleotides matching TRBD1. Germline CDR1 reads MGHRA; CDR2 reads YSYEKL. This CDR3 contains 17 residues. V lost 4 bases, J lost 0 bases, and 8 bases stayed unmatched. This chain's CDR3 is CASSLTPRGLSGNTIYF. The CDR3, as DNA: TGCGCCAGCAGCCTAACCCCCAGGGGGCTCTCTGGAAACACCATATATTTT.

The DNA for the CDR3 is TGCAGTGCTAGTACACTAGCGGGGGGCTACAATGAGCAGTTCTTC. Protein sequence: CSASTLAGGYNEQFF. The chain links TRBV20-1 to TRBJ2-1, with 12 bases identical to TRBD2. This CDR3 comprises 15 residues. Germline V gives CDR1 DFQATT, CDR2 SNEGSKA (reference sequence). V was clipped by 3 bases and J by 3 bases; unmatched bases: 3.

V and J are TRBV6-1 and TRBJ2-1; 8 positions agree with TRBD2. V dropped 3 bases and J dropped 7; count of bases not matched to a gene: 8. Germline V gene sequence: CDR1 MNHNS, CDR2 SASEGT. CDR3 length: 15 residues. CDR3 coding DNA: TGTGCCAGCAGTGATCTGGGCGGGGGGAATAATGAGCAGTTCTTC. The encoded protein is CASSDLGGGNNEQFF.

This clone was counted once. The V gene is TRBV5-6, the J gene TRBJ2-7; the D gene is possibly TRBD2 (5 bases). This CDR3 has 13 residues. The V end lost 4 bases, the J end lost 4 bases, and 12 bases lay between the germline ends. Germline V gene sequence: CDR1 SGHDT, CDR2 YYEEEE. CDR3 region: CASSQGSLYEQYF. DNA for the CDR3: TGTGCCAGCAGCCAAGGGAGTTTGTACGAGCAGTACTTC.